This is a list of T cell receptor beta chains from one sample in a study of T cells in Graves' hyperthyroidism and ophthalmopathy. TCRdb reanalysed the multiplex PCR reads using MiXCR and keeps one entry per CDR3 protein. The sample shows 340,000 or so distinct CDR3 sequences, around 20% of them seen only once. The sequenced sample consisted of blood. The receptor set was obtained from a woman aged 45-60 years with Graves' hyperthyroidism. Both conserved end residues are part of each CDR3.

V gene: TRBV28; J gene: TRBJ1-5; CDR3 protein: CASSLPTGEKPQHF
V gene: TRBV4-1; J gene: TRBJ2-1; CDR3 protein: CASSPKGGSSYNEQFF
V gene: TRBV20-1; J gene: TRBJ1-2; CDR3 protein: CSAPILVKYGYTF
V gene: TRBV30; J gene: TRBJ1-6; CDR3 protein: CAWSTGDSYNSPLHF
V gene: TRBV6-2/TRBV6-3; J gene: TRBJ2-7; CDR3 protein: CASSYSPTGYEQYF
V gene: TRBV20-1; J gene: TRBJ1-2; CDR3 protein: CSAMQGFDYGYTF
V gene: TRBV3-1; J gene: TRBJ2-1; CDR3 protein: CASSQPSQGANEQFF
V gene: TRBV7-8; J gene: TRBJ2-1; CDR3 protein: CASSLASDYNEQFF
V gene: TRBV6-1; J gene: TRBJ1-1; CDR3 protein: CASRKTRTEAFF
V gene: TRBV2; J gene: TRBJ1-5; CDR3 protein: CASRPDRTNQPQHF
V gene: TRBV13; J gene: TRBJ2-3; CDR3 protein: CASSQGASSTDTQYF
V gene: TRBV11-1; J gene: TRBJ1-2; CDR3 protein: CASSLTEGQGGYTF
V gene: TRBV27; J gene: TRBJ2-1; CDR3 protein: CASSFGDGDGNEQFF
V gene: TRBV12-3/TRBV12-4; J gene: TRBJ1-1; CDR3 protein: CASSTGGQSEAFF
V gene: TRBV7-2; J gene: TRBJ2-5; CDR3 protein: CASSPEPGTQETQYF
V gene: TRBV27; J gene: TRBJ1-1; CDR3 protein: CASSFLGVGDTEAFF
V gene: TRBV3-1; J gene: TRBJ2-1; CDR3 protein: CASSQTGGAHNEQFF
V gene: TRBV28; J gene: TRBJ2-3; CDR3 protein: CASSLNVSSRPSTDTQYF
V gene: TRBV7-9; J gene: TRBJ2-3; CDR3 protein: CASSLDPGTSGRAWDTQYF
V gene: TRBV19; J gene: TRBJ2-1; CDR3 protein: CASSIGTGWLAGGPTFF
V gene: TRBV6-1; J gene: TRBJ2-2; CDR3 protein: CASTRTGSRTGELFF
V gene: TRBV12-3/TRBV12-4; J gene: TRBJ2-7; CDR3 protein: CASSHGTGGSYEQYF
V gene: TRBV7-7; J gene: TRBJ2-1; CDR3 protein: CASSYGQGRNNEQFF
V gene: TRBV10-2; J gene: TRBJ2-7; CDR3 protein: CASSEVGTRSEQYF